Given below is one TCR beta chain in context. It has no known antigen specificity. One end of the junction does not line up with germline, which may come from a read error. This sample was included in a study of cytomegalovirus exposure and HLA in healthy donors (dated by TCRdb to the late 2010s). For the wider study: An earlier analysis of approximately 640 of the donors reported roughly 270 Gb of sequence data and some 120 million unique TCR beta sequences from some 180 million T cells. Among roughly 400 genotyped donors of the cohort, an average of around 250,000 unique TCR beta nucleotide sequences was sequenced per donor, of which about 19% were non-productive. To study patterns of TCR occurrence, a later analysis re-analyzed previously published TCR beta repertoires from 666 donors and added high-resolution HLA genotyping. Besides the first cohort of 500 to 700 subjects, a separate validation cohort made up of around 120 different subjects was used. The study was designed to test whether signatures of past pathogen exposure could be identified by cataloging public T cell receptors. To predict cytomegalovirus infection status, the study combined high-throughput TCR immunosequencing, statistical association of individual TCRs with disease status, and machine learning. The genetic ancestry cluster associated with self-reported Caucasian donors included 70% to 85% of the roughly 380 genotyped donors. An earlier analysis of a few hundred of the donors applied high-throughput TCR beta sequencing to assess whether each TCR beta V gene segment acted as functional or pseudogenic. Rather than drawing on any new phenotypic data, the later analysis identified candidate immune exposures from TCR beta sequences and the way those sequences occurred across donors. An early release covering roughly 600 HLA-typed donors comprised about 310 gigabases of sequencing data and approximately 85 million unique TCR sequences. The number of typed donors differed by locus: roughly 620-640 for A, B, C, DRB1 and DQB1; 500 to 550 for DQA1; 606 for DPA1; and 400 to 480 for DPB1. Five DR-DQ haplotypes were treated as single units for association and clustering because of strong linkage in the cohort. All discovery cohort repertoires had been generated using a single sequencing platform. A later genetic analysis used genome-wide SNP genotypes for about three fifths of the 666 donors, treating that subset as a discovery cohort. Both class I and class II loci were covered by HLA typing, at four-digit resolution. Donor age, sex, ethnicity and CMV serostatus were compiled together with the repertoire data. Using immunosequencing, the study profiled T cell repertoires from 666 subjects and related those repertoires to cytomegalovirus serostatus. Broad study findings and their caveats: A later analysis found that HLA-associated TCR beta chains were more clonally expanded and had lower generation probabilities than equally common non-associated chains. A further reported finding was that TCR beta sequences accurately predicted the HLA-A and HLA-B alleles for most subjects in the first cohort. In a later analysis, the rate of TCR association differed among HLA loci, with DRB1 alleles having the most associated TCRs and HLA-C alleles having the fewest. The study gave a list of 150 to 200 TCR beta chains associated with cytomegalovirus. An association between a missense DCLRE1C variant and V-gene and J-gene trimming of TCR beta chains was found in a later genetic analysis and replicated in an independent cohort. The presence/absence analyses assumed that sequencing depth was roughly uniform across donors, and that assumption may not be true. Because some donors lacked HLA typing at each locus, the association tests relied only on the typed subset. According to a later analysis, parvovirus B19, influenza, CMV and Epstein-Barr virus appeared linked to several top co-occurrence clusters. Across donors, most TCR sequences were observed very rarely, whereas some public TCRs were present in many individuals. In both the original and validation cohorts, the classifier was reported to diagnose cytomegalovirus status with high specificity and sensitivity. Immune exposure information for the cohort was limited to CMV serostatus. Because counts were too low, seventeen rarely observed V segments, including chromosome 9 orphons, were excluded from the earlier analysis of about 500 of the donors. A few of the identified cytomegalovirus-associated TCR beta chains were confirmed in vitro to be specific for cytomegalovirus antigens. Compared with the roughly 720-donor mean, donors in an Asian-associated ancestry cluster had fewer N-insertions in productive TCRs, according to a later genetic analysis. Linkage disequilibrium might explain the correlated functional status among segregating V segments, but an unknown experimental factor could not be ruled out. According to a later analysis, most CMV-associated TCR beta chains appeared to be HLA-restricted, and the HLA associations seemed to be driven largely by CMV exposure. Specific HLA alleles were associated with 16,951 TCR beta sequences at a false discovery rate of 0.05 in a later analysis. Some IMGT-functional V segments, including TRBV6-2 and TRBV6-3, could not be told apart with the 87-base-pair reads, so those segments were excluded. Broadly in line with IMGT annotations, most TCR beta V segments showed up in productive rearrangements about 90% or about 30% of the time in an earlier analysis of 450 to 600 of the donors. The cohort was sequenced for TCR beta chains only, and without alpha or paired-chain data the features that could be detected were limited. The authors suggested that the approach could potentially be generalized to other disease states and immunological phenotypes. The sequencing pipeline was judged likely to have produced a cluster of highly shared sequence variants as a technical artifact. When HLA alleles, especially DR and DQ, strongly co-occurred, TCR associations were difficult to assign to individual alleles.

Including the terminal cysteine and phenylalanine, the CDR3 comprises 15 residues. Of all the DNA, just the CDR3 is kept, 45 bases in frame from base 1. According to the germline V gene, CDR1 reads SGHVS and CDR2 reads FNYEAQ. In total, roughly 710 healthy bone marrow donors made up the cohort. At the time of sampling, every cohort member was nominally healthy, though immune exposures that went unrecorded were likely present. The donor was CMV seronegative and belonged to the group of 320 or so seronegative cohort members. Every donor gave a peripheral blood sample, and the peripheral blood mononuclear cells from that sample were used for TCR beta sequencing. Genomic DNA extraction from the blood cell samples was performed with the Qiagen DNeasy Blood Extraction Kit. The library was prepared using the immunoSEQ multiplex PCR assay. For the multiplex PCR, a mixture combining 60 forward primers for TCR Vbeta segments and 13 reverse primers for TCR Jbeta segments was used. The CDR3 region of rearranged TCR beta genes was amplified from genomic DNA with a multiplex PCR assay. The Illumina HiSeq System was used to sequence the amplified TCR beta libraries as 87-base-pair reads. Turning to the authors' computational methods: In a later analysis, about 80 million unique TCR beta chains were counted across the 500 to 850 repertoires, and roughly 9.9 million of these chains were shared by at least two donors. A nearest-neighbor algorithm error-corrected the raw reads and collapsed the reads into unique sequences, merging closely related sequences to remove PCR and sequencing errors. Alignment of CDR3 sequences to IMGT reference sequences was used to assign V, D and J gene segments. Each retained sequence needed at least a six-nucleotide match to both a V gene segment and a J gene segment. Rearrangements were classified as productive when the CDR3 lacked stop codons and remained in frame with V and J, and all other rearrangements were classified as non-productive. Following IMGT convention, CDR3 was defined as the stretch from the second conserved V-encoded cysteine to the conserved J-encoded phenylalanine. The earlier analysis of a few hundred of the donors excluded sequences that lacked an unambiguous match to a single V gene segment. In an earlier analysis of around 600 of the donors, V segments were called functional above 56.7% productive rearrangements and were called segregating when the between-donor standard deviation exceeded 5%. To diagnose cytomegalovirus status from the catalog of TCR beta chain sequences, a statistical classification framework was built. In a later analysis, V and J genes were assigned by comparing TCR nucleotide sequences against IMGT/GENE-DB human TR gene sequences. The TCRdist pipeline was used in a later analysis to assign CDR3 sequences and most-parsimonious VDJ recombination scenarios. In a later analysis, each TCR beta chain was defined by its CDR3 amino acid sequence together with its V-gene family, and reads lacking a unique V-gene family were excluded. As a way to deal with suspected cross-contamination and a sequencing artifact, a later analysis dropped more than 500 nucleotide sequences that were highly shared and had low generation probability. For each public chain, a later analysis derived a clonal expansion index from normalized ranks of inferred template counts within each repertoire. In a later analysis, generation probabilities were computed using a VDJ recombination model fitted to out-of-frame rearrangements, and the results were checked against IGoR. In a later analysis, hypergeometric tests were used to score TCR-TCR, TCR-HLA and TCR-CMV co-occurrence, with a repertoire-size bias correction applied to TCR pairs. To estimate false discovery rates, a later analysis permuted the HLA or CMV assignments 20 times. In a later analysis, co-occurring TCRs were grouped using DBSCAN, and TCRdist sequence similarity was added for clustering within HLA-allele-positive subsets. For co-occurrence clustering, repertoires with fewer than 30,000 or more than 120,000 public chains were excluded, along with four to six repertoires with anomalous nucleotide sharing. This is the immuneACCESS table as TCRdb keeps it, with only in-frame sequences that have V and J called. A part of the clones is gone; compared with another copy, unresolved V genes explain less than half, and the rest is unexplained. The DNA was the basis for D and trimming; V, J and clone size are from that table. The sample table shows about 140,000 clones, and 61% are seen once. The ten largest clonotypes hold less than 2% of the sample.

The rearranged segments are TRBV7-6 and TRBJ1-5; the D gene identity is not certain. The sequence was collected from a male donor in good health and CMV-seronegative. The sample was PBMCs. DNA sequence: TGTACCAGCAGCCTACAGTCAGGATGGAATCAGCCCCAGCATTTT. Protein translation: CTSSLQSGWNQPQHF.